Presented here are 9 T cell receptor beta chains from one specimen sequenced in a study of blood T cell repertoires in COVID-19. Profiled with immunoSEQ multiplex PCR; TCRdb holds only in-frame clones, not every one. The sample holds 180,000 or so clones, 70% to 85% seen once. Sequencing was done on a sample of peripheral blood. The receptor source for this set is a man between 60 and 75 years old who had recovered from COVID-19.

The J gene is TRBJ1-4, the V gene TRBV15, with 7 bases matching TRBD1. Germline lookup yields CDR1 LNHNV and CDR2 YYDKDF (reference sequence). The CDR3 extends over 15 amino acids. V trimming: 0 bases; J trimming: 6 bases; junction bases outside the gene matches: 4. In nucleotides, the CDR3 is TGTGCCACCAGCAGAGAAGGGCAGGGGGATGAAAAACTGTTTTTT. Translation gives CATSREGQGDEKLFF.

This sequence joins TRBV7-9 and TRBJ1-1, with D perhaps matching TRBD1 (6 bases). V dropped 3 bases and J dropped 5 bases, with 13 bases sitting between them. Germline CDR1 SEHNR, CDR2 FQNEAQ (reference sequence). This CDR3 has 14 residues. The chain's CDR3 is CASSFLGGTTEAFF. The CDR3, as DNA: TGTGCCAGCAGCTTCCTAGGGGGAACGACTGAAGCTTTCTTT.

The rearrangement uses TRBV9 and TRBJ2-5, with 7 nucleotides matching TRBD2. Trimming took 3 bases from V and 4 from J; bases not matched to a gene: 3. CDR1 and CDR2 from the germline V gene are SGDLS and YYNGEE. This CDR3 comprises 13 residues. The CDR3 DNA reads TGTGCCAGCAGCGCTCGGGAGGTAGAGACCCAGTACTTC. Translation: CASSAREVETQYF. The variable domain in full, with the rest retrieved from reference TRBV9 and TRBJ2-5, is DSGVTQTPKHLITATGQRVTLRCSPRSGDLSVYWYQQSLDQGLQFLIQYYNGEERAKGNILERFSAQQFPDLHSELNLSSLELGDSALYFCASSAREVETQYFGPGTRLLVL.

The J gene is TRBJ2-6, the V gene TRBV24-1, with 9 bases aligning to TRBD2. The trim removed 5 bases at V and 0 bases at J, leaving 7 bases unmatched. The CDR3 has 18 amino acids. The germline V gene has CDR1 KGHDR and CDR2 SFDVKD. The CDR3 DNA reads as TGTGCCACCAGTGGGCGCGGGGGGGCCGTCTCTGGGGCCAACGTCCTGACTTTC. It translates to CATSGRGGAVSGANVLTF.

This chain uses TRBV12-3 or TRBV12-4 with TRBJ1-5, with TRBD1 matching over 10 bases. The CDR3 loop spans 13 amino acids. J gave up 5 bases and V 6 bases, and 1 base lay outside the gene matches. CDR3: CASRGTGDQPQHF. CDR3 sequence (DNA): TGTGCCAGCAGGGGGACAGGGGATCAGCCCCAGCATTTT.

In this sample, this clone turned up once. This chain uses TRBV5-1 with TRBJ2-2; a weak D match, TRBD1 (6 bases). V lost 6 bases and J 4 bases, leaving 22 bases between the germline ends. The CDR3 contains 17 residues. CDR1 is SGHRS and CDR2 is YFSETQ in the germline V gene. The CDR3 DNA is TGCGCCAGCACGCACGGGATAAATACAGGGAGCACCGGGGAGCTGTTTTTT. Translation: CASTHGINTGSTGELFF.

The V gene is TRBV3-1 (or the pseudogene TRBV3-2), the J gene TRBJ2-7; unclear D gene. Per germline, CDR1 LGHDT and CDR2 YNNKEL (reference sequence). The CDR3 has 12 amino acids. Trimming removed 3 bases at V and 2 bases at J, with 5 bases between. The CDR3 sequence: CASSQSTYEQYF. The CDR3 coding sequence is TGTGCCAGCAGCCAGAGTACCTACGAGCAGTACTTC.

The chain employs TRBV24-1 and TRBJ1-2, with 12 bases lining up with TRBD1. The CDR3 totals 18 residues. Germline CDR1 is KGHDR and CDR2 is SFDVKD. The V gene end was trimmed by 2 bases and the J gene end by 4 bases; junction bases not matched to a gene: 10. CDR3 DNA: TGTGCCACCAGTGATTCCACGGGACAGGGGGCCGTTGGCTATGGCTACACCTTC. Amino acids: CATSDSTGQGAVGYGYTF.

This chain uses TRBV7-6 with TRBJ1-3; D may be TRBD1 (6 bases). The V gene lost 5 bases and the J gene lost 3 bases, with 20 bases spanning the gap. The CDR3 has 17 amino acids. Germline CDR1 reads SGHVS; CDR2 reads FNYEAQ. The CDR3 loop is CASSAITSGTYGNTIYF. CDR3 in DNA: TGTGCCAGCAGCGCGATTACCTCCGGGACATATGGAAACACCATATATTTT.